This is a list of T cell receptor beta chains from one sample in a study of blood T cell dynamics during melanoma immunotherapy. The data were produced by immunoSEQ multiplex PCR, yet TCRdb's version contains in-frame clones alone and is incomplete. Of approximately 12,000 clones detected, around 83% appear once; the ten largest clones hold 4.4%. The input for sequencing was blood, taken from a patient treated with checkpoint blockade. Every receptor here comes from a human donor with melanoma. CDR3s leave out the opening cysteine and the closing phenylalanine or tryptophan.

TRBV4-1,TRBJ2-7,ASSKAGGSSYEQY
TRBV30,TRBJ2-7,AWSVGQDEQY
TRBV27,TRBJ2-7,ASSLKWSHTYEQY
TRBV7-9,TRBJ2-3,ASSPSGTSTDTQY
TRBV19,-,ASSILGRQSYEQY
TRBV4-1,TRBJ1-5,ASSPRPFRAYNQPQH
TRBV7-2,TRBJ2-4,ASSSPNPPAKNIQY
TRBV7-3,TRBJ1-2,ASSPGEGYGYT
TRBV7-9,TRBJ1-5,ASRRDGSNQPQH
TRBV11-2,TRBJ2-5,ASTPGGSGGYRETQY
TRBV4-1,TRBJ1-1,ASSQVLKLNTEAF
TRBV27,TRBJ1-6,ASSSGAGASNSPLH
TRBV11-3,TRBJ2-1,ASSLSGAIGEQF
TRBV27,TRBJ2-1,ASRSGGTEQF
TRBV19,TRBJ1-2,ASSYPTDNYGYT
TRBV7-9,TRBJ1-6,ASSLATYPGTPNSPLH
TRBV20-1,TRBJ1-2,SARDERLLI
TRBV7-2,TRBJ2-3,ASSYRLAGSADTQY
TRBV19,TRBJ2-2,ASRFGEDTGELF
TRBV9,TRBJ1-1,ASSVTGGNTEAF
TRBV11-2,TRBJ1-2,ASSPGTDYGYT
TRBV7-2,TRBJ2-2,ASSLGGLGNTGELF
TRBV5-5,TRBJ2-3,ASSWRGGTDTQY
TRBV6-1,TRBJ2-1,ASMGYNEQF
TRBV2,TRBJ1-1,ASSEAPWGRTEAF
TRBV7-6,TRBJ1-3,ASSLRGPDSGNTIY
TRBV10-3,TRBJ2-1,AISESAGGPYNEQF
TRBV2,TRBJ2-5,ASSEVAGGKQETQY
TRBV6-5,TRBJ1-4,ASSYSWGSNEKLF
TRBV6-5,TRBJ2-2,ASSVNTGELF
TRBV5-4,TRBJ2-2,ASSFGAGAVGELF
TRBV13,TRBJ2-2,ASSLGSGTGAANTGELF
TRBV19,TRBJ2-1,ATMGQIVVEQF
TRBV7-9,TRBJ1-2,ASSPRQGVYWDGYT
TRBV21-1,TRBJ2-7,ASSRGTEYEQY
TRBV2,TRBJ2-7,ASRELAALAYEQY
TRBV25-1,TRBJ2-3,ASRPILGTGDIDTQY
TRBV7-2,TRBJ2-7,ASSRDRSSYEQH
TRBV6-5,TRBJ1-2,ASNYRGGFNYGYT
TRBV5-8,TRBJ1-2,ASSPPGNYGYT
TRBV2,TRBJ1-3,ASRSGGLGNTIY